This TCR beta chain emerged from a study of blood T cell repertoires in COVID-19. Trimming stripped 4 bases from V and 0 bases from J, with 4 bases between. This CDR3 has 14 residues. Germline V lookup: CDR1 KGHSH, CDR2 LQKENI. Clones were read by immunoSEQ multiplex PCR, and TCRdb kept only the in-frame ones, dropping some. Of 130,000 to 150,000 clones in the sample, approximately 87% are singletons; the top ten hold around 6.3%. Sequenced sample: peripheral blood. The chain employs TRBV18 and TRBJ2-6; no clear D gene. This sequence was found in an elderly man with acute or convalescent COVID-19. The CDR3 protein is CASSRDSGANVLTF. The CDR3 DNA sequence: TGTGCCAGCTCACGAGACTCTGGGGCCAACGTCCTGACTTTC.